The 10 T cell receptor beta chains listed next were all sequenced from one sample in a study of cytomegalovirus exposure and HLA in healthy donors. Amplification used 60 Vbeta primers and 13 Jbeta primers. Measured with immunoSEQ multiplex PCR; TCRdb has only the in-frame clones, and not every one. This table holds 110,000 to 150,000 clones, around a tenth found once. Sequences were obtained from PBMCs. Source of these receptors: a man over 45 in good health and CMV-seronegative.

This clone was counted only a few times. The rearrangement joins TRBV27 to TRBJ2-1; no clear D. The CDR3 runs to 13 residues. The ends were cut back, 3 bases at V and 10 bases at J, with 13 bases in the middle. CDR1 MNHEY and CDR2 SMNVEV come from the germline V gene (reference sequence). The CDR3 reads CASSLTRLAEQFF. CDR3 bases: TGTGCCAGCAGTTTGACCCGACTGGCGGAGCAGTTCTTC.

Only a few counts were recorded for this clone. The chain combines TRBV19 with TRBJ1-5; 9 nucleotides agree with TRBD1. The germline CDR1 and CDR2 sequences are LNHDA and SQIVND (reference sequence). This CDR3 contains 16 residues. The trim removed 5 bases at V and 6 bases at J, leaving 11 bases unmatched. The CDR3 here is CASSPDRGGRGQPQHF. In DNA, the CDR3 is TGTGCCAGTAGTCCCGACAGGGGGGGGCGCGGTCAGCCCCAGCATTTT.

This clone has a handful of counts. V is TRBV6-1 and J is TRBJ2-1; the D is unclear. CDR3 length equals 14 residues. Looked up from germline, CDR1 is MNHNS and CDR2 is SASEGT. Trimming left V 3 bases short and J 3 bases short, with 9 bases between. The CDR3 here is CASSESRYYNEQFF. The CDR3 DNA follows: TGTGCCAGCAGTGAGTCCCGCTACTACAATGAGCAGTTCTTC.

There are a few counts of this clone. The chain couples TRBV5-6 to TRBJ2-7; 9 nucleotides line up with TRBD2. V lost 3 bases to trimming and J lost 7 bases; unmatched junction nucleotides: 17. The germline CDR1 and CDR2 sequences are SGHDT and YYEEEE. CDR3 size: 17 residues. The CDR3 DNA reads as TGTGCCAGCAGCTCGGACTTAGCGGGGGCCCTCGTTTTAGAGCAGTACTTC. Residues: CASSSDLAGALVLEQYF.

Only a few counts were recorded for this clone. The J gene is TRBJ2-1, the V gene TRBV5-4; weak D call: TRBD2 (5 bases). This CDR3 is built from 15 residues. CDR1 is SGHNT, CDR2 YYREEE, per germline (reference sequence). V shed 5 bases and J shed 3 bases, with 15 bases lying between them. The CDR3 protein is CASRGGAGNYNEQFF. CDR3 nucleotides: TGTGCCAGCAGGGGCGGCGCCGGGAACTACAATGAGCAGTTCTTC.

This clone was picked up a small number of times. The chain carries TRBV5-5 and TRBJ2-7, with D maybe TRBD2 (6 bases). The CDR3 loop spans 12 amino acids. The germline gives CDR1 SGHKS, CDR2 YYEKEE (reference sequence). V dropped 6 bases and J dropped 3 bases, with 10 bases sitting between them. The chain's CDR3 is CASTLGGYEQYF. The CDR3 DNA sequence: TGTGCCAGCACCCTGGGAGGCTACGAGCAGTACTTC.

This clone was seen a few times. The CDR3 nucleotides are TGTGCCAGCAGCTCGCTAGAAGGTGAAAAACTGTTTTTT. As protein: CASSSLEGEKLFF. This chain joins TRBV7-9 and TRBJ1-4; unclear D gene. This CDR3 region has 13 residues. Germline values: CDR1 SEHNR, CDR2 FQNEAQ (reference sequence). V was trimmed by 4 bases and J by 7 bases, leaving 10 bases between them.

The gene calls are TRBV5-4 and TRBJ1-5; D call uncertain. Per the germline V gene, CDR1 is SGHNT and CDR2 is YYREEE (reference sequence). This CDR3 has 16 residues. Trimming removed 0 bases at V and 3 bases at J, with 13 bases between. CDR3 coding DNA: TGTGCCAGCAGCTTGGGAGGCACATCTTCCAATCAGCCCCAGCATTTT. Protein product: CASSLGGTSSNQPQHF.

The chain combines TRBV2 with TRBJ2-7; D might be TRBD1 (5 bases). CDR3 length: 13 residues. Germline loops: CDR1 SNHLY, CDR2 FYNNEI. Trimming stripped 3 bases from V and 5 bases from J, with 11 bases between. CDR3 coding DNA: TGTGCCAGCAGTGACGCAGGGATCAACGAGCAGTACTTC. The encoded protein is CASSDAGINEQYF.

V and J are TRBV5-4 and TRBJ2-1; a weak D match, TRBD2 (6 bases). The ends were cut back, 0 bases at V and 6 bases at J, with 13 bases in the middle. This CDR3 spans 15 amino acids. Germline lookup yields CDR1 SGHNT and CDR2 YYREEE (reference sequence). Here the CDR3 reads CASSLAEVTSNEQFF. The CDR3 coding sequence is TGTGCCAGCAGCTTGGCCGAAGTGACTAGCAATGAGCAGTTCTTC.